This paragraph reports one TCR beta chain. The antigen is unknown. The germline gives CDR1 SGHRS, CDR2 YFSETQ. Deletions cut 5 bases from V and 0 bases from J, with 12 bases between. The CDR3 totals 14 residues. Employing constant-segment primers, 5'RACE generated TCR alpha and TCR beta cDNA libraries bearing sample barcodes and UMIs. TCRdb fed the 5' RACE reads into MiXCR, producing one record per CDR3 protein. Among about 560,000 distinct CDR3 sequences listed, roughly 17% were seen once. This entry is derived from a study of T-cell memory formation after mild COVID-19. The study, taken as a whole, reports: The study found contracting CD4+ clones mainly in CM and EM and contracting CD8+ clones in EMRA. Cross-reactive memory seemingly joined, as some responding clones were found in pre-infection memory. Day 15 to 85 contractors were CD4/CD8 balanced; later expanders leaned CD4+.

The rearrangement uses TRBV5-1 and TRBJ2-7; TRBD2 is a possible D gene (6 bases). Sequenced: PBMCs or a T cell subset sorted from them (not recorded which). The TCR comes from an adult woman who had mild COVID-19 (a few samples of this study predate the infection). Cell type and time point are not known. CDR3 loop: CASRPLAASYEQYF. The CDR3 nucleotides are TGCGCCAGCAGGCCTTTAGCGGCCTCCTACGAGCAGTACTTC.